This T cell receptor beta chain derives from a study of regulatory T cells in long-lasting Graves disease. As to time point: persistent/refractory GD, antithyroid drugs over 5 years with positive TRAb. RNA isolated from PBMCs was used to make the TCR library. Study-level findings and limits: TCR diversity was lower in persistent Graves' patients (versus newly diagnosed ones).

Looked up from germline, CDR1 is MNHNS and CDR2 is SASEGT. The CDR3 extends over 13 amino acids. V was cut by 8 bases and J by 9 bases, with 17 bases left in between. Through Arm-PCR of CDR3 regions and iRepertoire HTBI primers, TCR beta libraries were built. TCRdb ran MiXCR on the multiplex PCR reads and lists one entry per CDR3 protein. This sample carries approximately 380,000 distinct CDR3 sequences, around 21% of them seen once, and the ten largest clones take less than 25%. Worth noting for this clonotype: Its antigen is undetermined.

Here the sequenced sample was peripheral blood mononuclear cells (PBMCs), taken when the disease was refractory, from a patient treated with antithyroid drugs. The sequence derives from a female donor with Graves disease. The chain uses TRBV6-1 and TRBJ2-1; TRBD1 or TRBD2 may be the D gene (6 bases each). The DNA of the CDR3 is TGTGCCAGCGGGGGGTCCGGGGGCCGTGAGCAGTTCTTC. It encodes CASGGSGGREQFF.